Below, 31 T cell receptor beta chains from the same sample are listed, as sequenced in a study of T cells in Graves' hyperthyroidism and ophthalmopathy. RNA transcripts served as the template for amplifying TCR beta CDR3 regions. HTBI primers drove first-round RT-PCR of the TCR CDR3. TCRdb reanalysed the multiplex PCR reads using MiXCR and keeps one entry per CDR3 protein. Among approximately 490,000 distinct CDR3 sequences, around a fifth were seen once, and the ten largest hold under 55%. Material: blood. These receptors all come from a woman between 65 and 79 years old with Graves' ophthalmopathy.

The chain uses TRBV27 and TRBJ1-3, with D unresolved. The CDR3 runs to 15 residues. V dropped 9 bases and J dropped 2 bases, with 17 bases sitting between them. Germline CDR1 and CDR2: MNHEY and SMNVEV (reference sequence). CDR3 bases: TGTGCCAGTTCGTCACCTAGGCTGGCTGGAAACACCATATATTTT. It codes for CASSSPRLAGNTIYF.

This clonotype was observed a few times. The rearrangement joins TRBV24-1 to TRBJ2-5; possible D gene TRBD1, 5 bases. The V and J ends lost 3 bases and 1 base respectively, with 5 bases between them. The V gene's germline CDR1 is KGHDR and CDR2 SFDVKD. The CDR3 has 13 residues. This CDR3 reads CATSDGAQETQYF. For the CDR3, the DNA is TGTGCCACCAGTGATGGGGCCCAAGAGACCCAGTACTTC.

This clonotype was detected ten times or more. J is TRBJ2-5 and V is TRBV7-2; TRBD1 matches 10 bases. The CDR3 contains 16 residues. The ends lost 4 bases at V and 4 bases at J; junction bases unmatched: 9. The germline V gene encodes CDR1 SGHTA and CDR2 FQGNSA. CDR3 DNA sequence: TGTGCCAGCAGCTCGGTGGGGACAGGGGTGGGAGAGACCCAGTACTTC. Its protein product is CASSSVGTGVGETQYF.

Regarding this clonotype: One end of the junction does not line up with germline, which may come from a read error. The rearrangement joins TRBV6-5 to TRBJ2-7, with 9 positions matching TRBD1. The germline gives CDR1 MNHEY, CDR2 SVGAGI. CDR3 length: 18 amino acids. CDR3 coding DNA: TGTGTCAGCAGTTACGAGGGGACAGGGCGCCATAACTCCTACGAGCAGTACTTC. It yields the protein CVSSYEGTGRHNSYEQYF.

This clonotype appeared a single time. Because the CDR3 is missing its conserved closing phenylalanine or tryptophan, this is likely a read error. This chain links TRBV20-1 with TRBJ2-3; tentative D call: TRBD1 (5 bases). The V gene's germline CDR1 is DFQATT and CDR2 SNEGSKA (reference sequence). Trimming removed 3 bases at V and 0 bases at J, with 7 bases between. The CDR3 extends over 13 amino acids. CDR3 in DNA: TGCAGTGCTAGGCCAGGGAGCACAGATACGCAGTATTCT. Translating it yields CSARPGSTDTQYS.

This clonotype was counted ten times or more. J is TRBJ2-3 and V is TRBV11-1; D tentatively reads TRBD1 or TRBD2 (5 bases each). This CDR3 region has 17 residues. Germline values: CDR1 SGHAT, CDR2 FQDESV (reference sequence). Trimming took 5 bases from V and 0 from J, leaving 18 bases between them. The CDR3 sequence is CASSRGEHLASTDTQYF. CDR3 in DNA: TGTGCCAGCAGCCGAGGGGAGCATCTCGCGAGCACAGATACGCAGTATTTT.

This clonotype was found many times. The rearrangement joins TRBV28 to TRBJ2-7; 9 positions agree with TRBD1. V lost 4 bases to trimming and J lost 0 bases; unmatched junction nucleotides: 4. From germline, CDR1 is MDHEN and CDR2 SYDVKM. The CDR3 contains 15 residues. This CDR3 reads CASSSGTGHSYEQYF. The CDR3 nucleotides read TGTGCCAGCAGTTCGGGGACAGGGCACTCCTACGAGCAGTACTTC.

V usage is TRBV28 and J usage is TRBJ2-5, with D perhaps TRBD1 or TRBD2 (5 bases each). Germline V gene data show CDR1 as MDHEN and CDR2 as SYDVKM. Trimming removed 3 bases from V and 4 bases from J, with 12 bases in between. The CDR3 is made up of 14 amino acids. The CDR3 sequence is CASSFGGTVETQYF. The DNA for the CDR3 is TGTGCCAGCAGTTTTGGGGGTACGGTAGAGACCCAGTACTTC.

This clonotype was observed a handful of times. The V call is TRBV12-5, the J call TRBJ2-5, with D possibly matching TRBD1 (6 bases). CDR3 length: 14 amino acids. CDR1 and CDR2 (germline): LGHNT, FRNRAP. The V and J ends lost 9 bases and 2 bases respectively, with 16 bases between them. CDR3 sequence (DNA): TGTGCTAGCCGACCAGGGGTTACGCAAGAGACCCAGTACTTC. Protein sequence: CASRPGVTQETQYF.

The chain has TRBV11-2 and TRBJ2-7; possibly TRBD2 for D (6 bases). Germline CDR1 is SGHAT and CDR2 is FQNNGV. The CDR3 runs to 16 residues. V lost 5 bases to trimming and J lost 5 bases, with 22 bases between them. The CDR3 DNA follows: TGTGCCAGCAGCCGTTTCCCCGGGACTCTCGGCAACGAGCAGTACTTC. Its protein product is CASSRFPGTLGNEQYF.

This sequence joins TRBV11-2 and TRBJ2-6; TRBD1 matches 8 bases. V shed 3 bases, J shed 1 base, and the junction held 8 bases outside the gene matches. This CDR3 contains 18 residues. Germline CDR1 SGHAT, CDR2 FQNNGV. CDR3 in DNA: TGTGCCAGCAGCTTGATCAGGGGGCGTTTATCTGGGGCCAACGTCCTGACTTTC. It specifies CASSLIRGRLSGANVLTF.

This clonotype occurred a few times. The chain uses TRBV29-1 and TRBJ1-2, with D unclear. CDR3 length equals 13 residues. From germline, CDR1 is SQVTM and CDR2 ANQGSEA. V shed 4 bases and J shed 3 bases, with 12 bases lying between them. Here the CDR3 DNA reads TGCAGCGTTGGTCCTACGGGGTACTATGGCTACACCTTC. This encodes CSVGPTGYYGYTF.

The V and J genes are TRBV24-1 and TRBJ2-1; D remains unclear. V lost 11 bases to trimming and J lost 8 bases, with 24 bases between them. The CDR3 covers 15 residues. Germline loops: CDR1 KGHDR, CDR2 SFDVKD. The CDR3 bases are TGTGCCATCCCAAACCTCTACTCGACCTGGGATGAGCAGTTCTTC. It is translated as CAIPNLYSTWDEQFF.

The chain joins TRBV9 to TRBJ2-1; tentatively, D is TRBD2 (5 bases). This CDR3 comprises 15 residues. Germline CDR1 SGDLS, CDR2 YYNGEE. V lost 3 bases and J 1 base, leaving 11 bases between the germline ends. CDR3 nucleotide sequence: TGTGCCAGCAGCGCGACTACCCAATCCTACAATGAGCAGTTCTTC. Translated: CASSATTQSYNEQFF.

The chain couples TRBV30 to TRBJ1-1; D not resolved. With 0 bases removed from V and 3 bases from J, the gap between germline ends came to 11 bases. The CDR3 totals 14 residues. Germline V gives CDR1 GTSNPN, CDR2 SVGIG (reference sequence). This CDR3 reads CAWSVQRMDTEAFF. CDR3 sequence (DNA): TGTGCCTGGAGTGTACAAAGGATGGACACTGAAGCTTTCTTT.

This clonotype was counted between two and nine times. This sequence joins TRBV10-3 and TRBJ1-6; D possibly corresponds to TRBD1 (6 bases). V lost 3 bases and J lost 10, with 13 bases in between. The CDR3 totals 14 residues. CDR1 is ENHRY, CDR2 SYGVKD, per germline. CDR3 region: CAISEGGIGSPLHF. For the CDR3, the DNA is TGTGCCATCAGTGAAGGGGGAATAGGGTCACCCCTCCACTTT.

The CDR3 region is CASSITALPYQPQHF. In DNA form, the CDR3 reads TGTGCCAGCAGCATTACGGCGTTACCTTATCAGCCCCAGCATTTT. V usage is TRBV6-1 and J usage is TRBJ1-5; D is undetermined. With 6 bases removed from V and 5 bases from J, the gap between germline ends came to 17 bases. Germline loops: CDR1 MNHNS, CDR2 SASEGT. This CDR3 is 15 amino acids long.

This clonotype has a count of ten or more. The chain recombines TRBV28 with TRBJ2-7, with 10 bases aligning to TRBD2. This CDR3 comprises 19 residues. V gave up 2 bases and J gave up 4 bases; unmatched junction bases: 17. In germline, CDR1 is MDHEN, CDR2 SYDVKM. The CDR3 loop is CASSLTQAGGTSPLYEQYF. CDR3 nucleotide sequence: TGTGCCAGCAGTTTAACGCAAGCGGGAGGGACATCACCGTTATACGAGCAGTACTTC. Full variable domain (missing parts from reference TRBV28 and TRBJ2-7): DVKVTQSSRYLVKRTGEKVFLECVQDMDHENMFWYRQDPGLGLRLIYFSYDVKMKEKGDIPEGYSVSREKKERFSLILESASTNQTSMYLCASSLTQAGGTSPLYEQYFGPGTRLTVT.

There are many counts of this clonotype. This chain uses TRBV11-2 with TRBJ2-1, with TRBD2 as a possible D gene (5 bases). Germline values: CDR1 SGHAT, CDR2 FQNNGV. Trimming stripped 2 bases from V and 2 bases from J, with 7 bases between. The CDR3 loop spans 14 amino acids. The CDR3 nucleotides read TGTGCCAGCAGCTTACTCGGGACCTACAATGAGCAGTTCTTC. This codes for CASSLLGTYNEQFF.

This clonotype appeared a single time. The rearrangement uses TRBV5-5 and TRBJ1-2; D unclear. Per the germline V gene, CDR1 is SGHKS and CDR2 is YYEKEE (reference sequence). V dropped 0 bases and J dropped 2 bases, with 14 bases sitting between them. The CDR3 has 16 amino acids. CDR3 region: CASSLAGGRTNYGYTF. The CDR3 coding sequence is TGTGCCAGCAGCTTGGCCGGAGGCAGGACCAACTATGGCTACACCTTC.

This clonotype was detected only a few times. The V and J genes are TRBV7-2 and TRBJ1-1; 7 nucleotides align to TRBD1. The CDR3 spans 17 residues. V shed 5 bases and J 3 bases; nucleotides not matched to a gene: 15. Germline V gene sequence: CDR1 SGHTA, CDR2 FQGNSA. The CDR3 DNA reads TGTGCCAGCAGCGCCCTCAGGGGCAGGGGGGTTTACACTGAAGCTTTCTTT. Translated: CASSALRGRGVYTEAFF.

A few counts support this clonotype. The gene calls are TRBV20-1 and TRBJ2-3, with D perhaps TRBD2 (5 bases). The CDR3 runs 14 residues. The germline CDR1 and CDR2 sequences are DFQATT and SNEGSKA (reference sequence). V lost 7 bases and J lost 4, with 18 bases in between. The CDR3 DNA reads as TGCAGTGTCAAGACGTCGGGATACTCAGATACGCAGTATTTT. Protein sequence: CSVKTSGYSDTQYF.

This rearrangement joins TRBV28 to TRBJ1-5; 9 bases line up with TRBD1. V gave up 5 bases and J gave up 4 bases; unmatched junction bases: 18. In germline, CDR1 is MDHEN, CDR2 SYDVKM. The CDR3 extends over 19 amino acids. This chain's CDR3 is CASSRKPGQGRSGNQPQHF. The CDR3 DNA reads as TGTGCCAGCAGTCGAAAGCCGGGACAGGGCCGTAGTGGGAATCAGCCCCAGCATTTT.

The CDR3 region is CASSFGGVYGYTF. The CDR3 nucleotides are TGTGCCAGCAGCTTTGGGGGGGTCTATGGCTACACCTTC. This chain connects TRBV7-2 to TRBJ1-2, with TRBD1 as a possible D gene (5 bases). The CDR3 is 13 residues long. Trimming removed 3 bases at V and 4 bases at J, with 9 bases between. Germline assignment: CDR1 SGHTA and CDR2 FQGNSA.

The CDR3 protein is CSARGPGPNTEAFF. Written as DNA, the CDR3 is TGCAGTGCTAGAGGTCCGGGCCCTAACACTGAAGCTTTCTTT. This chain uses TRBV20-1 with TRBJ1-1; D is undetermined. This CDR3 region has 14 residues. From germline, CDR1 is DFQATT and CDR2 SNEGSKA (reference sequence). V was cut by 1 base and J by 2 bases, with 11 bases left in between.

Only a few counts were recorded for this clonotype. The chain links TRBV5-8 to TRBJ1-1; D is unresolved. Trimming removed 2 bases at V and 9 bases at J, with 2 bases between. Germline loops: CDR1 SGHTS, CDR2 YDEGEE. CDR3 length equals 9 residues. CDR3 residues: CASSLQAFF. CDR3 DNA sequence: TGTGCCAGCAGCTTACAAGCTTTCTTT.

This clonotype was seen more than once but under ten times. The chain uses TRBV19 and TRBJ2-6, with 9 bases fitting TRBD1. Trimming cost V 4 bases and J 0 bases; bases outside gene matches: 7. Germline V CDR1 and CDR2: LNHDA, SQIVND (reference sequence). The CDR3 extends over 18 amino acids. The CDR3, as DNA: TGTGCCAGTAGTAAACCGGGACAGGGAGTCTCTGGGGCCAACGTCCTGACTTTC. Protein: CASSKPGQGVSGANVLTF.

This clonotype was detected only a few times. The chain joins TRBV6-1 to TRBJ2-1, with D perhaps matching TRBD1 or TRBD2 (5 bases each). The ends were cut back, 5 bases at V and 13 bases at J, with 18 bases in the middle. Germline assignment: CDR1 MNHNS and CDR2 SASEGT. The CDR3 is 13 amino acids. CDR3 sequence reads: CASSQGYGEGQFF. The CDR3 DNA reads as TGTGCCAGCAGTCAGGGTTACGGAGAGGGCCAGTTCTTC.

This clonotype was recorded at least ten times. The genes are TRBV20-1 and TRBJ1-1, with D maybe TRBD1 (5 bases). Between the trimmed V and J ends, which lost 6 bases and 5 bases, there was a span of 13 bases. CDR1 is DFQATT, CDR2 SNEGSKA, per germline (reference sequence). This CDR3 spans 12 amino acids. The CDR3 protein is CSAGRTRTEAFF. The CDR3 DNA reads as TGCAGTGCGGGACGGACGCGGACTGAAGCTTTCTTT.

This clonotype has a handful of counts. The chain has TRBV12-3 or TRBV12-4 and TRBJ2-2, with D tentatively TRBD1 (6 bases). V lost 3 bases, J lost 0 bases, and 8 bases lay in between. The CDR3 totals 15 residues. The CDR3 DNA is TGTGCCAGCAGTTTTCAGGGGACGAACACCGGGGAGCTGTTTTTT. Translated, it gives CASSFQGTNTGELFF.

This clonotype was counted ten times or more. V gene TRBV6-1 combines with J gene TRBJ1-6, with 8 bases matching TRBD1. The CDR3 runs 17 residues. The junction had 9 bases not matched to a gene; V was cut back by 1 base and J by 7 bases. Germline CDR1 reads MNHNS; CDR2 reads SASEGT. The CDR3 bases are TGTGCCAGCAGTGAAGTCCCCGCGACAGGGGCGAATTCACCCCTCCACTTT. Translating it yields CASSEVPATGANSPLHF.